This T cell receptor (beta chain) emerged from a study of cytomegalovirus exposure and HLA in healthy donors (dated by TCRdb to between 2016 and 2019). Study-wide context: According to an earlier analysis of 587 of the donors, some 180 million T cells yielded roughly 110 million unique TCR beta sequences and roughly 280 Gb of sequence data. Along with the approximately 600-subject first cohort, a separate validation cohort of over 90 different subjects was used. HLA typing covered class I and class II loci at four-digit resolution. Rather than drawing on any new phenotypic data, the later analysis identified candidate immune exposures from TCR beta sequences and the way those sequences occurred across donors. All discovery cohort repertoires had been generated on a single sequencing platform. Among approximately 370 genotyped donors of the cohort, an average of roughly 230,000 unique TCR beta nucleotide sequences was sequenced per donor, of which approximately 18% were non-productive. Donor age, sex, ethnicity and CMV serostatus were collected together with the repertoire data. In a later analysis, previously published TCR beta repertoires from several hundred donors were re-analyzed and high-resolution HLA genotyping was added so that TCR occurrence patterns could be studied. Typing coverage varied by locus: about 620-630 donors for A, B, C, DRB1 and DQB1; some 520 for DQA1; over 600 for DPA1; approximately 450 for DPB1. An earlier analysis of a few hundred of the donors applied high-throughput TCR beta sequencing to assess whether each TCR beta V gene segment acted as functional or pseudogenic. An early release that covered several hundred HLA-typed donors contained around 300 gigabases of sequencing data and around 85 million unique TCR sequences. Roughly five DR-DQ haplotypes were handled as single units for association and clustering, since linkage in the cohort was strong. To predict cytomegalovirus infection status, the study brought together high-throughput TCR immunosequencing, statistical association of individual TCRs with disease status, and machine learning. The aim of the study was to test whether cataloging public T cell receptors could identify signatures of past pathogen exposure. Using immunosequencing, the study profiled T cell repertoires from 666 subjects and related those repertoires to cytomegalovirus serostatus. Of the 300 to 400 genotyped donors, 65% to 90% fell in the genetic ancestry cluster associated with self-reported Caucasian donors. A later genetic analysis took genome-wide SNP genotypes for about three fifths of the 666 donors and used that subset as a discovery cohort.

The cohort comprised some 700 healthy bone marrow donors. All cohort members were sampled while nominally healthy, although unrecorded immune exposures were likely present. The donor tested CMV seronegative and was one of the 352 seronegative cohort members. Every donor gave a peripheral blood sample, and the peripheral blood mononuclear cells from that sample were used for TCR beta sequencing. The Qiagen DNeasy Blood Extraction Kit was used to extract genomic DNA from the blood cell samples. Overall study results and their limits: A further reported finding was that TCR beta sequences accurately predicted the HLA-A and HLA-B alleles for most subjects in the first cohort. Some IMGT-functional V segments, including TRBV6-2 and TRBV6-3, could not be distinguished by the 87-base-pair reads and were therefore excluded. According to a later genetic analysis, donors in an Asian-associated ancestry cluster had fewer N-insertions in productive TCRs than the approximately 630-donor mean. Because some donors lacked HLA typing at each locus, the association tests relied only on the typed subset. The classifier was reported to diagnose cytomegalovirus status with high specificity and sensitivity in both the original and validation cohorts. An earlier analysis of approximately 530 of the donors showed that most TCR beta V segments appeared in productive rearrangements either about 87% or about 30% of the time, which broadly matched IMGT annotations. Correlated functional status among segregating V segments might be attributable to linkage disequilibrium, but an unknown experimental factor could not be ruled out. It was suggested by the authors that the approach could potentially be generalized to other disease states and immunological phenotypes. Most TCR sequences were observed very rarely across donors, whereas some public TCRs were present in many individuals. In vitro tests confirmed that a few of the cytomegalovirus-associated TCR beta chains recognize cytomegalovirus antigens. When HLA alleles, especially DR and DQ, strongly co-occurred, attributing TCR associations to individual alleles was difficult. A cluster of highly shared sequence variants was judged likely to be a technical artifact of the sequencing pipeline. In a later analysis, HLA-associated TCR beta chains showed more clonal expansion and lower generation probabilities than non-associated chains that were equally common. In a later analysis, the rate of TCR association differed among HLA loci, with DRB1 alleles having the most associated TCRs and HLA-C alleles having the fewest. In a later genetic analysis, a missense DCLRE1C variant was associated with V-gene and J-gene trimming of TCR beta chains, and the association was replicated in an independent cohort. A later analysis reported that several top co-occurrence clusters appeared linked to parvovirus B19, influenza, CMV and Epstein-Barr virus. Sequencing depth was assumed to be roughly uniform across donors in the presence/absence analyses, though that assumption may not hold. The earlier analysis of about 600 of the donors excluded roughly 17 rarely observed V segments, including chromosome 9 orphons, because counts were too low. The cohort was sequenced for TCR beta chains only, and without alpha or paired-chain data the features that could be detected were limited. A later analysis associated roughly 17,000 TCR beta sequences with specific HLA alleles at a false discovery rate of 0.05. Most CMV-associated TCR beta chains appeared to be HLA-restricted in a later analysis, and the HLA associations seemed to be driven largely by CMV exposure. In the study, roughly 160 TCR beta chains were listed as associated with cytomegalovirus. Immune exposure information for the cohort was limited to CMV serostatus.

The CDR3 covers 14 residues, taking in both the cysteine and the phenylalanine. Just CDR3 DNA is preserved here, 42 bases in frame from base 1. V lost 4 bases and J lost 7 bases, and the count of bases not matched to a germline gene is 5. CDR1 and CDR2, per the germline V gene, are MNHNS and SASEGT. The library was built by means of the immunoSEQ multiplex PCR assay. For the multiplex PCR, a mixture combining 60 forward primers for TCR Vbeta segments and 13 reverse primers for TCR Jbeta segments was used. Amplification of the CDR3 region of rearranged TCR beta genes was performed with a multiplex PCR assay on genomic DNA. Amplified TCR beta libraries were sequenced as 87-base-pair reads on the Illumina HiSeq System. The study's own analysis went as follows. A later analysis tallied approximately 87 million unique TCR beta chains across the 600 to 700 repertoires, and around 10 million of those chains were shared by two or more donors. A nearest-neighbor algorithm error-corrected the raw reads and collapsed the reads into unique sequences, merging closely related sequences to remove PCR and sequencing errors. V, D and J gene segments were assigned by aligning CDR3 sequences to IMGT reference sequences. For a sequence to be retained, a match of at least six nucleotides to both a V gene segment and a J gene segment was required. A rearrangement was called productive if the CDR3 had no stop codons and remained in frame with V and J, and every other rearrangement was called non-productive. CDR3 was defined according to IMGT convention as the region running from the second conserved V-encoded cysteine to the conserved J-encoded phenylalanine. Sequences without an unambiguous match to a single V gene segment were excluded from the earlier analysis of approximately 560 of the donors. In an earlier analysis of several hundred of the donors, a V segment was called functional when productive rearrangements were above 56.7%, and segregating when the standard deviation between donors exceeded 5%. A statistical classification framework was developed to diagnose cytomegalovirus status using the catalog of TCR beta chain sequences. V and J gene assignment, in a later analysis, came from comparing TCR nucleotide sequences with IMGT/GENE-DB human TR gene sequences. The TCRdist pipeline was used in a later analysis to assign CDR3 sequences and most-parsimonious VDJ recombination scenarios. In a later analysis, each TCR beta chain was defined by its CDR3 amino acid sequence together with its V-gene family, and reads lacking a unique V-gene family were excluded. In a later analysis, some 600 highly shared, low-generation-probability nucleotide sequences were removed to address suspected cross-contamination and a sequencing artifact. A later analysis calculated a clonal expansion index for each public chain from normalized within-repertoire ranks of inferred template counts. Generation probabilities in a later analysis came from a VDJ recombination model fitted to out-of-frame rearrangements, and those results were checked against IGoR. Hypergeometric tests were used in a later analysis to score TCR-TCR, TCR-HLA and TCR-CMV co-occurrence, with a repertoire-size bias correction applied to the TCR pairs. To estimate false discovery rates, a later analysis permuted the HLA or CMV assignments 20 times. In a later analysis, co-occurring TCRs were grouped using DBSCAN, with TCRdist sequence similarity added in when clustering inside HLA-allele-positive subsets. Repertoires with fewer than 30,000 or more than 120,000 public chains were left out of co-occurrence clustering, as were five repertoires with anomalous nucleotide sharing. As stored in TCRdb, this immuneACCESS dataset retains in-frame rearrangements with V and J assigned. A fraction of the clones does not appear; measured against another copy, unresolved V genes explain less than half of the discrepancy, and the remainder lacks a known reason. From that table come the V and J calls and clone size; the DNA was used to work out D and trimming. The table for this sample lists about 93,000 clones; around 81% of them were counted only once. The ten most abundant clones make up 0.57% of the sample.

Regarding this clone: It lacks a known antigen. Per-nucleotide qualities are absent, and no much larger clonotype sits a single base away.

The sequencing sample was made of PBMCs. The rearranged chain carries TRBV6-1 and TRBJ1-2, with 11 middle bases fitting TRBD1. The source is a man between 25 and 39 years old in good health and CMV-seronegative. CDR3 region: CASSVGQGVGGYTF. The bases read TGTGCCAGCAGTGTGGGACAGGGGGTAGGTGGCTACACCTTC.